These 15 T cell receptor beta chains were all obtained from the same sample, sequenced in a study of Graves' ophthalmopathy and Graves' hyperthyroidism. Amplified TCR beta CDR3 regions were obtained using RNA transcripts as template. First-round RT-PCR with HTBI primers preceded a second-round multiplex PCR. TCRdb itself ran the multiplex PCR reads through MiXCR, one entry per CDR3 protein. The data hold more than 150,000 distinct CDR3 sequences, with 30% to 45% observed a single time. The sample taken for sequencing was peripheral blood. Source of these receptors: a woman aged 40 to 50 with Graves' ophthalmopathy.

In this sample, this clonotype turned up many times. As DNA, the CDR3 is TGTGCCAGCAGTGACTCCACAGACAAGAAGAATGGCTACACCTTC. Its protein is CASSDSTDKKNGYTF. V gene TRBV6-4 combines with J gene TRBJ1-2; D gene uncertain. This CDR3 spans 15 amino acids. Germline CDR1 MRHNA, CDR2 SNTAGT. Trimming removed 0 bases at V and 6 bases at J, with 14 bases between.

The chain is built from TRBV20-1 and TRBJ2-7; 10 bases are a match to TRBD2. The CDR3 totals 14 residues. Germline trimming cut 7 bases from V and 5 bases from J; bases unmatched to any gene: 11. CDR1 DFQATT and CDR2 SNEGSKA come from the germline V gene (reference sequence). The CDR3 DNA follows: TGCAGTGGCGCCGATAGCGGGAGGATCCACGAGCAGTACTTC. It codes for CSGADSGRIHEQYF.

A few counts support this clonotype. The chain links TRBV27 to TRBJ1-1; D uncertain. Germline loops: CDR1 MNHEY, CDR2 SMNVEV (reference sequence). Trimming shortened V by 6 bases and J by 3 bases, and 11 bases separated the two germline ends. The length of the CDR3 is 13 residues. In DNA, the CDR3 is TGTGCCAGCAGGGCGCGCAAGGACACTGAAGCTTTCTTT. Amino acid sequence: CASRARKDTEAFF.

This clonotype occurred many times. This chain uses TRBV12-3 or TRBV12-4 with TRBJ1-5; possible D gene TRBD1, 5 bases. Trimming took off 5 bases at V and 0 bases at J, with 8 bases between the two ends. The length of the CDR3 is 14 residues. In DNA form, the CDR3 reads TGTGCCAGCAGTCAGGGTAATAGCAATCAGCCCCAGCATTTT. Residues: CASSQGNSNQPQHF.

Ten or more counts support this clonotype. This chain uses TRBV6-1 with TRBJ2-7; D is possibly TRBD2 (7 bases). The CDR3 is 16 amino acids. Germline V gene lookup returns CDR1 MNHNS and CDR2 SASEGT. V dropped 6 bases and J dropped 3 bases, with 21 bases sitting between them. CDR3 in amino acids: CASSPTGGPTIYEQYF. Written as DNA, the CDR3 is TGTGCCAGCAGCCCCACCGGGGGGCCAACAATCTACGAGCAGTACTTC.

The chain uses TRBV4-1 and TRBJ2-7; D perhaps matches TRBD2 (6 bases). Trimming removed 2 bases from V and 4 bases from J, with 15 bases in between. The CDR3 covers 15 residues. CDR1 MGHRA and CDR2 YSYEKL come from the germline V gene. CDR3 residues: CASSQRDSLPYEQYF. The CDR3 DNA is TGCGCCAGCAGCCAACGGGACTCTCTACCTTACGAGCAGTACTTC.

The genes are TRBV28 and TRBJ2-5; D might be TRBD1 (6 bases). V lost 6 bases to trimming and J lost 11 bases, with 22 bases between them. The CDR3 is made up of 14 amino acids. CDR1 and CDR2 (germline): MDHEN, SYDVKM. CDR3 loop: CASSKITTGSRQYF. The DNA for the CDR3 is TGTGCCAGCAGCAAAATTACCACAGGGAGTAGGCAGTACTTC.

This clonotype was recorded many times. The V and J genes are TRBV12-3 or TRBV12-4 and TRBJ1-5; D not resolved. The length of the CDR3 is 15 residues. Trimming pared 3 bases from V and 7 bases from J, leaving 16 bases between. CDR3 DNA sequence: TGTGCCAGCAGTTTGTCGGGGTTCGTTGGCCAGCCCCAGCATTTT. It encodes CASSLSGFVGQPQHF.

Ten or more counts support this clonotype. The J gene is TRBJ2-4, the V gene TRBV6-5; D is possibly TRBD1 (6 bases). V lost 5 bases to trimming and J lost 9 bases, with 17 bases between them. This CDR3 region has 14 residues. Germline lookup yields CDR1 MNHEY and CDR2 SVGAGI. The CDR3 here is CASSTSRGRSIQYF. CDR3 nucleotides: TGTGCCAGCAGTACCTCCAGGGGTAGAAGCATTCAGTACTTC.

CDR3 amino acids: CASSELDLNTEAFF. DNA for the CDR3: TGTGCCAGCAGTGAATTGGACCTGAACACTGAAGCTTTCTTT. V and J are TRBV2 and TRBJ1-1; D gene uncertain. The CDR3 consists of 14 residues. Per the germline V gene, CDR1 is SNHLY and CDR2 is FYNNEI. V was cut by 2 bases and J by 0 bases, with 7 bases left in between.

This clonotype was counted at least ten times. The V gene is TRBV5-1, the J gene TRBJ1-2; D is ambiguous. The V gene's germline CDR1 is SGHRS and CDR2 YFSETQ. The CDR3 has 15 residues. V was trimmed by 1 base and J by 6 bases, leaving 16 bases between them. The CDR3 DNA reads as TGCGCCAGCAGCTTGTCATCCTCTGGTGGGGATGGCTACACCTTC. Its protein is CASSLSSSGGDGYTF.

This clonotype was picked up many times. The chain uses TRBV20-1 and TRBJ1-2; 9 positions agree with TRBD1. Unmatched junction bases numbered 4, after V lost 6 bases and J lost 2 bases. Per germline, CDR1 DFQATT and CDR2 SNEGSKA (reference sequence). The CDR3 covers 13 residues. The chain's CDR3 is CSASGTGNYGYTF. The DNA of the CDR3 is TGCAGTGCCTCCGGGACAGGGAACTATGGCTACACCTTC.

This chain uses TRBV6-1 with TRBJ2-7, with D possibly called TRBD1 or TRBD2 (5 bases each). Germline CDR1 is MNHNS and CDR2 is SASEGT. Trimming left V 7 bases short and J 2 bases short, with 18 bases between. CDR3 size: 15 residues. CDR3 region: CASTRTSQGAYEQYF. CDR3 in DNA: TGTGCCAGCACCAGAACTTCTCAGGGAGCCTACGAGCAGTACTTC.

This chain connects TRBV27 to TRBJ2-5; D uncertain. V dropped 5 bases and J dropped 4 bases, with 8 bases sitting between them. Per germline, CDR1 MNHEY and CDR2 SMNVEV (reference sequence). The CDR3 is made up of 12 amino acids. In DNA form, the CDR3 reads TGTGCCAGCAGTGAAGTTGGAGAGACCCAGTACTTC. Encoded protein: CASSEVGETQYF.

The gene calls are TRBV27 and TRBJ2-7, with D possibly being TRBD1 (6 bases). Between the trimmed V and J ends, which lost 9 bases and 0 bases, there was a span of 15 bases. CDR1 is MNHEY, CDR2 SMNVEV, per germline (reference sequence). This CDR3 is 14 amino acids long. Written as DNA, the CDR3 is TGTGCCAGTCGGGGACACCTAGACTCCTACGAGCAGTACTTC. As protein: CASRGHLDSYEQYF.